This T cell receptor beta chain was documented in a study of blood T cell repertoires in COVID-19 (dated by TCRdb to the early 2020s). Study-level background: The collaborator samples originated in the United States, Italy and Spain and spanned the acute and convalescent phases of COVID-19. The prospective study material was composed of cDNA or gDNA derived from T cells, B-cell-depleted T cells, or PBMCs. Subjects who had been exposed to COVID-19, were actively infected with it, or had recovered from it provided the deeply sampled blood TCRbeta repertoires that made up the dataset. The repertoires were released in a freely available public database intended as a resource for research on the immune response to SARS-CoV-2. The samples were drawn from the first 160 participants of the ongoing ImmuneRACE study and from 1,254 subjects provided by 6 global collaborators. Nearly every sample came with metadata listing a de-identified subject ID, COVID-19 status, age in years and sex. HLA class I and class II types, where available, came from metadata supplied by the sample provider rather than from assay-based typing.

The V and J ends are trimmed by 0 bases and 8 bases, leaving 8 bases between them. From a lookup of the germline V gene (reference sequence), CDR1 and CDR2 are LGHDT and YNNKEL. The CDR3, from cysteine to phenylalanine, totals 13 residues. The only DNA kept is the CDR3, 39 bases in frame from the first base. TCRbeta CDR3 regions were amplified from genomic DNA using the immunoSEQ Assay, a bias-controlled multiplex PCR. The authors' analysis ran thus. Nucleated cell counts per sample were estimated from amplification of reference gene primers within the assay. To quantify the absolute abundance of each unique TCRbeta CDR3 rearrangement, sequence reads were collapsed and filtered. For each sample, productive Simpson clonality was calculated by taking the square root of Simpson's diversity index across productive rearrangements. TCRdb took over this immuneACCESS table, retaining in-frame rearrangements with V and J assigned. Such tables are incomplete; in checked studies, under half of the missing clones stem from an unresolved V gene, and the remainder is unexplained. D and trimming were read from the DNA, whereas the V and J calls and clone size are those reported in that table. This sample holds 290,000 or so clones; just over 90% were observed only once. The ten largest clones represent approximately 2.1% of the sample.

One collaborating source in Seattle enrolled patients during active infection and followed them longitudinally through the course of disease. Each collaborating institution followed its own protocols to collect whole blood in K2EDTA tubes. For TCRbeta analysis, collaborators shipped samples in one of three forms: frozen whole blood, isolated PBMCs, or DNA extracted from either of those sample types. What the study reported, not specific to this receptor: The amount of clinical and demographic metadata varied by source and participant and was provided uncurated.

A word on this clone: The antigen this receptor binds is unknown. Within one base of it there is no much larger clone, and no base qualities were kept.

The chain is made from TRBV3-1 (or the pseudogene TRBV3-2) and TRBJ1-3; TRBD1 is a possible D gene, resting on 5 matching bases. Sequencing was carried out using peripheral blood. The TCR originated in a young woman with COVID-19, enrolled during active disease. The nucleotide sequence reads TGTGCCAGCAGCCAAGAAACGGGGGACACCATATATTTT. This codes for CASSQETGDTIYF.